This is a list of T cell receptor beta chains from one sample in a study of blood T cell repertoires in COVID-19. TCRdb's table, derived via immunoSEQ multiplex PCR, lists solely in-frame clones and lacks some. In the table there are under 200,000 clones, approximately 80% of which are singletons. Sequencing was done on a sample of peripheral blood. The receptors were sampled from a woman of 80 years or more with active or convalescent COVID-19. Each CDR3 is given with its conserved first and last residue. A D gene is named only where the DNA matches it firmly. Not all rows give a size; the values are once, few, many and, for expanded clones, a class.

size | D | J | V | CDR3 | DNA
. | . | TRBJ2-7 | TRBV25-1 | CASSENIYEQYF | TGTGCCAGCAGTGAAAACATCTACGAGCAGTACTTC
. | TRBD1 | TRBJ1-4 | TRBV5-1 | CASSRTGDRREKLFF | TGCGCCAGCAGCCGTACAGGGGACAGGCGTGAAAAACTGTTTTTT
. | . | TRBJ2-7 | TRBV27 | CASSLRGEQYF | TGTGCCAGCAGTCTCCGGGGCGAGCAGTACTTC
few | . | TRBJ2-7 | TRBV6-5 | CASSYSRAGAYEQYF | TGTGCCAGCAGTTACTCGAGGGCAGGGGCTTATGAGCAGTACTTC
. | TRBD1 | TRBJ2-1 | TRBV6-5 | CASTQPRGQYNEQFF | TGTGCCAGCACCCAGCCCAGGGGGCAGTACAATGAGCAGTTCTTC
. | . | TRBJ1-2 | TRBV7-2 | CASSLSPARGYTF | TGTGCCAGCAGCTTAAGCCCCGCCCGGGGCTACACCTTC
. | . | TRBJ2-3 | TRBV15 | CATSREGTGISTDTQYF | TGTGCCACCAGCAGAGAGGGTACAGGCATTAGCACAGATACGCAGTATTTT
. | TRBD1 | TRBJ1-1 | TRBV3-1/TRBV3-2 | CASSQRDRNTEAFF | TGTGCCAGCAGCCAACGGGACAGGAACACTGAAGCTTTCTTT
few | . | TRBJ2-7 | TRBV5-1 | CASSLGLMPLLAYEQYF | TGCGCCAGCAGCTTGGGCTTGATGCCTCTATTAGCCTACGAGCAGTACTTC
. | TRBD2 | TRBJ2-7 | TRBV27 | CASSLWGGYEQYF | TGTGCCAGCAGTTTATGGGGGGGGTACGAGCAGTACTTC
. | . | TRBJ2-3 | TRBV5-1 | CASSLMEFSTDTQYF | TGCGCCAGCAGCTTAATGGAGTTTAGCACAGATACGCAGTATTTT
. | . | TRBJ1-1 | TRBV18 | CASSRTENTEAFF | TGTGCCAGCTCAAGGACAGAGAACACTGAAGCTTTCTTT
once | TRBD2 | TRBJ2-3 | TRBV20-1 | CSASASAGGKHTQYF | TGCAGTGCTAGTGCCTCGGCGGGGGGTAAACATACGCAGTATTTT
once | . | TRBJ1-6 | TRBV10-1 | CASSWGRRGRSPLHF | TGCGCCAGCAGTTGGGGCCGGCGGGGGAGATCACCCCTCCACTTT
. | TRBD1 | TRBJ1-1 | TRBV19 | CASSTSGTGDTEAFF | TGTGCCAGTAGTACCTCCGGGACAGGGGACACTGAAGCTTTCTTT
once | TRBD1 | TRBJ1-1 | TRBV27 | CASKREQGGRWPEAFF | TGTGCCAGCAAACGGGAACAGGGGGGAAGGTGGCCTGAAGCTTTCTTT
. | TRBD1 | TRBJ1-2 | TRBV11-2 | CASSPNRDRGSYGYTF | TGTGCCAGCAGCCCGAACCGGGACAGGGGTAGCTATGGCTACACCTTC
few | . | TRBJ2-7 | TRBV18 | CASSPLTWRGFILPSYEQYF | TGTGCCAGCTCACCGTTGACATGGCGGGGCTTTATTCTTCCCTCCTACGAGCAGTACTTC
. | . | TRBJ1-3 | TRBV19 | CAIRGAGNTIYF | TGTGCCATTCGGGGAGCTGGAAACACCATATATTTT
once | . | TRBJ2-3 | TRBV4-3 | CASSQAWSGVTDTQYF | TGCGCCAGCAGCCAAGCCTGGTCAGGGGTCACAGATACGCAGTATTTT
. | . | TRBJ1-1 | TRBV18 | CASSPQKGTLNTEAFF | TGTGCCAGCTCACCACAAAAGGGGACATTGAACACTGAAGCTTTCTTT
. | TRBD1 | TRBJ1-1 | TRBV7-9 | CASSIQGGNTEAFF | TGTGCCAGCAGCATACAGGGGGGGAACACTGAAGCTTTCTTT
. | . | TRBJ1-6 | TRBV7-2 | CASSLGQNSPLHF | TGTGCCAGCAGCTTAGGGCAGAACTCACCCCTCCACTTT
. | . | TRBJ1-4 | TRBV7-2 | CASSLGTVLNEKLFF | TGTGCCAGCAGCTTAGGGACAGTCCTTAATGAAAAACTGTTTTTT
. | . | TRBJ1-1 | TRBV5-1 | CASSLGEGNTEAFF | TGCGCCAGCAGCTTGGGGGAGGGGAACACTGAAGCTTTCTTT
few | TRBD1 | TRBJ1-3 | TRBV4-3 | CASSQDSGQTRNTIYF | TGCGCCAGCAGCCAAGACTCGGGACAGACACGAAACACCATATATTTT
few | TRBD1 | TRBJ1-2 | TRBV29-1 | CSVAQGVVGYGYTF | TGCAGCGTTGCACAGGGGGTTGTTGGCTATGGCTACACCTTC
. | . | TRBJ1-5 | TRBV6-1 | CASRAGGSNQPQHF | TGTGCCAGCAGGGCGGGGGGCTCAAATCAGCCCCAGCATTTT
. | . | TRBJ2-6 | TRBV6-2/TRBV6-3 | CASSFQGPRTGANVLTF | TGTGCCAGCAGTTTCCAGGGCCCTAGGACTGGGGCCAACGTCCTGACTTTC
. | . | TRBJ2-5 | TRBV19 | CASSGGGFQETQYF | TGTGCCAGTAGTGGAGGCGGGTTCCAAGAGACCCAGTACTTC
. | . | TRBJ1-1 | TRBV6-6 | CASSSRWQGLNTEAFF | TGTGCCAGCAGTTCCCGATGGCAGGGCTTGAACACTGAAGCTTTCTTT
. | TRBD1 | TRBJ2-7 | TRBV10-3 | CAISVDRGAYEQYF | TGTGCCATCAGCGTAGACAGGGGAGCCTACGAGCAGTACTTC
. | . | TRBJ1-5 | TRBV3-1/TRBV3-2 | CASSQGAGSNQPQHF | TGTGCCAGCAGCCAAGGTGCGGGAAGCAATCAGCCCCAGCATTTT
. | TRBD1 | TRBJ1-1 | TRBV5-6 | CASSGGQGAEAFF | TGTGCCAGCAGCGGAGGGCAGGGGGCAGAAGCTTTCTTT
. | TRBD1 | TRBJ1-5 | TRBV2 | CASGPTGAKHQPQHF | TGTGCCAGCGGCCCCACAGGGGCGAAGCATCAGCCCCAGCATTTT
few | . | TRBJ1-4 | TRBV9 | CASSPQFGPNEKLFF | TGTGCCAGCAGCCCTCAGTTTGGTCCTAATGAAAAACTGTTTTTT
. | TRBD1 | TRBJ2-3 | TRBV7-9 | CASSRLGDSSDTQYF | TGTGCCAGCAGCCGACTGGGGGACAGCTCAGATACGCAGTATTTT
few | . | TRBJ1-2 | TRBV10-3 | CAISESGGVGYGYTF | TGTGCCATCAGTGAGTCGGGAGGGGTTGGGTATGGCTACACCTTC
. | . | TRBJ2-2 | TRBV21-1 | CASSKVGTGDTGELFF | TGTGCCAGCAGCAAAGTGGGGACAGGGGACACCGGGGAGCTGTTTTTT
. | . | TRBJ1-3 | TRBV6-5 | CASSSRESGNTIYF | TGTGCCAGCAGTTCCCGGGAGTCTGGAAACACCATATATTTT
. | . | TRBJ1-2 | TRBV6-5 | CASRPDRLVYGYTF | TGTGCCAGCAGGCCGGACAGATTAGTCTATGGCTACACCTTC
. | . | TRBJ1-1 | TRBV6-6 | CASSFGPGTEAFF | TGTGCCAGCAGTTTTGGACCGGGGACTGAAGCTTTCTTT
. | TRBD1 | TRBJ2-7 | TRBV29-1 | CSVLTGQGGYEQYF | TGCAGCGTTTTAACCGGACAGGGAGGCTACGAGCAGTACTTC
. | . | TRBJ2-2 | TRBV10-3 | CAIQGNTGELFF | TGTGCCATCCAGGGAAACACCGGGGAGCTGTTTTTT